Listed below are T cell receptor beta chains from one sample, sequenced in a study of blood T cell repertoires in COVID-19. Assay used: immunoSEQ multiplex PCR; TCRdb lists only in-frame clones, some missing. The sample contains around 190,000 clones, less than 90% of which appear only once. Sequenced material: peripheral blood. These TCRs come from a man aged 30 to 45 with acute or convalescent COVID-19. Each CDR3 is given with its conserved first and last residue.

j_call: TRBJ2-3
v_call: TRBV3-1/TRBV3-2
cdr3_aa: CASSQGLEEADTQYF

j_call: TRBJ2-2
v_call: TRBV3-1/TRBV3-2
cdr3_aa: CASSQTTSGSHGELFF

j_call: TRBJ2-2
v_call: TRBV5-4
cdr3_aa: CASSLDGGGTGELFF

j_call: TRBJ1-2
v_call: TRBV6-5
cdr3_aa: CASSRPGQGGGYTF

j_call: TRBJ1-1
v_call: TRBV30
cdr3_aa: CALTGYTEAFF

j_call: TRBJ1-4
v_call: TRBV9
cdr3_aa: CASSVGQTNEKLFF

j_call: TRBJ1-2
v_call: TRBV27
cdr3_aa: CASSSFTGLTRGYTF

j_call: TRBJ2-7
v_call: TRBV3-1/TRBV3-2
cdr3_aa: CASSQGGGEAREQYF

j_call: TRBJ1-1
v_call: TRBV27
cdr3_aa: CASGQLGSEAFF

j_call: TRBJ1-3
v_call: TRBV5-6
cdr3_aa: CASSLAEPGGNTIYF

j_call: TRBJ2-3
v_call: TRBV2
cdr3_aa: CASSWTSGSITDTQYF

j_call: TRBJ1-1
v_call: TRBV5-5
cdr3_aa: CASSAPGDRGRVDTEAFF

j_call: TRBJ2-5
v_call: TRBV28
cdr3_aa: CASSLLRETQYF

j_call: TRBJ2-1
v_call: TRBV10-2
cdr3_aa: CASSRTSGPYEQFF

j_call: TRBJ2-6
v_call: TRBV7-8
cdr3_aa: CASSLLIAGANVLTF

j_call: TRBJ1-4
v_call: TRBV27
cdr3_aa: CASRPGGPNEAKLFF

j_call: TRBJ1-4
v_call: TRBV18
cdr3_aa: CASSPDASSEKLFF

j_call: TRBJ1-1
v_call: TRBV6-5
cdr3_aa: CASTYLGASEAFF

j_call: TRBJ2-1
v_call: TRBV30
cdr3_aa: CAWEDRLAAFSSYNEQFF

j_call: TRBJ2-7
v_call: TRBV6-2/TRBV6-3
cdr3_aa: CASSFQGYDEQYF

j_call: TRBJ1-2
v_call: TRBV28
cdr3_aa: CASSTRGQGGGYTF

j_call: TRBJ2-7
v_call: TRBV5-1
cdr3_aa: CASSLSGEAYEQYF

j_call: TRBJ2-7
v_call: TRBV30
cdr3_aa: CAWSVRSYYEQYF

j_call: TRBJ1-4
v_call: TRBV18
cdr3_aa: CASSLDTATNEKLFF

j_call: TRBJ2-7
v_call: TRBV7-2
cdr3_aa: CASSSRQGASYEQYF

j_call: TRBJ1-3
v_call: TRBV7-9
cdr3_aa: CASSLRPSTIYF

j_call: TRBJ2-7
v_call: TRBV5-5
cdr3_aa: CASSQLAGGAYEQYF

j_call: TRBJ2-1
v_call: TRBV12-3/TRBV12-4
cdr3_aa: CASSWGGDEQFF

j_call: TRBJ1-4
v_call: TRBV30
cdr3_aa: CAWEEMGTTNEKLFF

j_call: TRBJ1-5
v_call: TRBV15
cdr3_aa: CATSRDQMTVPNQPQHF

j_call: TRBJ1-6
v_call: TRBV3-1/TRBV3-2
cdr3_aa: CASSSTGINSPLHF

j_call: TRBJ1-6
v_call: TRBV7-3
cdr3_aa: CASSSQGAGYNSPLHF

j_call: TRBJ1-3
v_call: TRBV30
cdr3_aa: CAWRQGVDTIYF

j_call: TRBJ1-6
v_call: TRBV30
cdr3_aa: CACPPDSSSYNSPLHF

j_call: TRBJ2-7
v_call: TRBV28
cdr3_aa: CASSRRPGGISYEQYF

j_call: TRBJ1-3
v_call: TRBV11-1
cdr3_aa: CASSSGLLSSGNTIYF

j_call: TRBJ2-5
v_call: TRBV7-8
cdr3_aa: CASSNPGETQYF

j_call: TRBJ1-6
v_call: TRBV13
cdr3_aa: CASSLGGTNSYNSPLHF

j_call: TRBJ2-1
v_call: TRBV28
cdr3_aa: CASSRPGTSGGNEQFF

j_call: TRBJ2-1
v_call: TRBV7-3
cdr3_aa: CASSLGTGGGEQFF

j_call: TRBJ1-2
v_call: TRBV5-4
cdr3_aa: CASSYQRGADGYTF

j_call: TRBJ1-1
v_call: TRBV18
cdr3_aa: CASSPLETGIVRQGLGNTEAFF

j_call: TRBJ1-2
v_call: TRBV19
cdr3_aa: CASSRDRGNYGYTF

j_call: TRBJ2-1
v_call: TRBV13
cdr3_aa: CASSLVSGSYEQFF

j_call: TRBJ2-2
v_call: TRBV27
cdr3_aa: CASSSTGAGELFF

j_call: TRBJ2-6
v_call: TRBV29-1
cdr3_aa: CSVEDGWGRGANVLTF

j_call: TRBJ2-7
v_call: TRBV28
cdr3_aa: CAVTGDKVQYF

j_call: TRBJ2-5
v_call: TRBV11-2
cdr3_aa: CASSPTLGGQSRTQYF

j_call: TRBJ1-2
v_call: TRBV6-5
cdr3_aa: CASSYSGRNYGYTF

j_call: TRBJ1-3
v_call: TRBV7-9
cdr3_aa: CASSRANSGNTIYF

j_call: TRBJ1-2
v_call: TRBV29-1
cdr3_aa: CSVLGQGGYTF

j_call: TRBJ2-3
v_call: TRBV20-1
cdr3_aa: CSASRLAGAPDTQYF

j_call: TRBJ2-2
v_call: TRBV7-8
cdr3_aa: CASSSFGELFF

j_call: TRBJ2-1
v_call: TRBV2
cdr3_aa: CASGLQNNEQFF

j_call: TRBJ2-1
v_call: TRBV5-1
cdr3_aa: CASSAGLAGAGRAEQFF